These 29 T cell receptor beta chains were sequenced from one sample in a study of identical twins. In TCRdb, the 5' RACE reads were re-called with MiXCR into one record per CDR3 protein. The sample consists of 690,000 or so distinct CDR3 sequences, around 8.3% of them appearing once. These sequences were also reported in another study, on yellow fever vaccine responses in identical twins.

The sequenced material came from PBMCs. All receptors come from a woman aged 18-35 years in good health.

V and J are TRBV20-1 and TRBJ2-1; D not certain. Germline V gene lookup returns CDR1 DFQATT and CDR2 SNEGSKA (reference sequence). V was trimmed by 1 base and J by 4 bases, leaving 11 bases between them. CDR3 length: 14 amino acids. CDR3 protein: CSARGASDYNEQFF. As DNA, the CDR3 is TGCAGTGCTAGAGGGGCATCGGATTACAATGAGCAGTTCTTC.

J is TRBJ2-1 and V is TRBV11-2, with D perhaps being TRBD1 or TRBD2 (5 bases each). The CDR3 loop spans 19 amino acids. V dropped 5 bases and J dropped 10 bases, with 33 bases sitting between them. Germline CDR1 reads SGHAT; CDR2 reads FQNNGV. This CDR3 reads CASSTPGTRTARVTIEQFF. The CDR3 nucleotides read TGTGCCAGCAGCACCCCCGGGACCCGAACGGCCAGAGTTACAATCGAGCAGTTCTTC.

This clonotype was detected ten times or more. The rearrangement joins TRBV20-1 to TRBJ2-1, with D possibly TRBD1 on 6 matching bases. The V end was cut by 6 bases, the J end by 6 bases, with 12 bases between. Germline CDR1 reads DFQATT; CDR2 reads SNEGSKA (reference sequence). CDR3 length: 12 amino acids. The CDR3 nucleotides are TGCAGTGCCTGGACAGAGGCCAATGAGCAGTTCTTC. This sequence encodes CSAWTEANEQFF.

The chain recombines TRBV7-9 with TRBJ2-1; 14 positions match TRBD2. The CDR3 sequence is 16 residues long. With V trimmed by 5 bases and J by 9 bases, 9 bases remained unmatched. CDR1 and CDR2 (germline): SEHNR, FQNEAQ (reference sequence). The CDR3 loop is CASSPGTSGRRGEQFF. The CDR3 nucleotides are TGTGCCAGCAGCCCGGGGACTAGCGGGAGAAGGGGTGAGCAGTTCTTC. Drawing the rest from reference TRBV7-9 and TRBJ2-1, the complete variable domain is DTGVSQNPRHKITKRGQNVTFRCDPISEHNRLYWYRQTLGQGPEFLTYFQNEAQLEKSRLLSDRFSAERPKGSFSTLEIQRTEQGDSAMYLCASSPGTSGRRGEQFFGPGTRLTVL.

This clonotype occurred a few times. V usage is TRBV4-1 and J usage is TRBJ2-3; 13 nucleotides agree with TRBD2. Germline V gene sequence: CDR1 MGHRA, CDR2 YSYEKL. The ends lost 6 bases at V and 4 bases at J; junction bases unmatched: 4. This CDR3 is built from 15 residues. The CDR3 sequence: CASRWTSGSSDTQYF. CDR3 coding DNA: TGCGCCAGCAGGTGGACTAGCGGGAGTTCAGATACGCAGTATTTT.

In this sample, this clonotype turned up a few times. The V gene is TRBV6-8, the J gene TRBJ2-7; D is uncertain. V dropped 7 bases and J dropped 6 bases, with 13 bases sitting between them. This CDR3 region has 12 residues. The germline V gene encodes CDR1 MNHGY and CDR2 SAAAGT. The CDR3 coding sequence is TGTGCCAGCATGGGTTTTCGATCCGAGCAGTACTTC. Amino acid sequence: CASMGFRSEQYF.

The CDR3 here is CASSLADRGQYF. CDR3 nucleotides: TGTGCCAGCAGCTTAGCAGACCGTGGGCAGTATTTT. The rearrangement joins TRBV13 to TRBJ2-3; D is uncertain. This CDR3 contains 12 residues. V lost 1 base and J 11 bases, leaving 10 bases between the germline ends. The germline V gene has CDR1 PRHDT and CDR2 FYEKMQ (reference sequence).

This clonotype appeared many times. This chain links TRBV6-1 with TRBJ2-1, with D perhaps being TRBD1 or TRBD2 (6 bases each). The CDR3 contains 18 residues. Trimming cost V 6 bases and J 3 bases, with 24 bases left between them. Germline CDR1 is MNHNS and CDR2 is SASEGT. CDR3 coding DNA: TGTGCCAGCAGCCTCCTCGGGGGCTTGGAACGCAACTACAATGAGCAGTTCTTC. Translation: CASSLLGGLERNYNEQFF.

The chain couples TRBV28 to TRBJ2-1; D unresolved. Trimming pared 6 bases from V and 8 bases from J, leaving 8 bases between. Germline CDR1 is MDHEN and CDR2 is SYDVKM. The CDR3 spans 11 residues. The CDR3 DNA sequence: TGTGCCAGCAGCGGACCCTATGAGCAGTTCTTC. Its translation: CASSGPYEQFF. The full variable domain, with the rest looked up from reference TRBV28 and TRBJ2-1, is DVKVTQSSRYLVKRTGEKVFLECVQDMDHENMFWYRQDPGLGLRLIYFSYDVKMKEKGDIPEGYSVSREKKERFSLILESASTNQTSMYLCASSGPYEQFFGPGTRLTVL.

V and J are TRBV7-3 and TRBJ2-2; D might be TRBD1 (5 bases). The CDR3 contains 13 residues. V was shortened by 6 bases and J by 2 bases, with 7 bases between the two germline ends. The germline CDR1 and CDR2 sequences are SGHTA and FQGTGA. Here the CDR3 reads CASRQDNTGELFF. CDR3 coding DNA: TGTGCCAGCAGACAGGATAACACCGGGGAGCTGTTTTTT. Full variable domain (remainder filled in from reference TRBV7-3 and TRBJ2-2): GAGVSQTPSNKVTEKGKYVELRCDPISGHTALYWYRQSLGQGPEFLIYFQGTGAADDSGLPNDRFFAVRPEGSVSTLKIQRTERGDSAVYLCASRQDNTGELFFGEGSRLTVL.

This clonotype has a count of ten or more. The chain has TRBV7-9 and TRBJ1-2; 7 nucleotides agree with TRBD1. J gave up 8 bases and V 0 bases, and 9 bases lay outside the gene matches. The germline V gene encodes CDR1 SEHNR and CDR2 FQNEAQ (reference sequence). The CDR3 length is 15 residues. The CDR3 DNA reads TGTGCCAGCAGCTTAGCGACGACAGGGATTCCCGGCTACACCTTC. Translation: CASSLATTGIPGYTF.

This clonotype was seen a few times. The J gene is TRBJ2-7, the V gene TRBV25-1, with D possibly being TRBD1 or TRBD2 (5 bases each). This CDR3 has 17 residues. V was pared by 10 bases and J by 0 bases, with 25 bases between. Germline-derived CDR1 and CDR2 are MGHDK and SYGVNS. CDR3 DNA sequence: TGTGCCACCAAAGTCCCCTCGGGGCAGGGAAGCTCCTACGAGCAGTACTTC. This gives the protein CATKVPSGQGSSYEQYF.

This clonotype has just a few counts. The rearrangement uses TRBV5-5 and TRBJ1-5; the D is unclear. CDR1 SGHKS and CDR2 YYEKEE come from the germline V gene (reference sequence). Trimming took off 4 bases at V and 3 bases at J, with 23 bases between the two ends. The CDR3 runs to 18 residues. In nucleotides, the CDR3 is TGTGCCAGCAGCATCGACCCAAGGACGGAGGCTGACAATCAGCCCCAGCATTTT. It translates to CASSIDPRTEADNQPQHF.

This clonotype appeared a few times. The chain couples TRBV18 to TRBJ2-2; tentative D call: TRBD2 (6 bases). Germline CDR1 KGHSH, CDR2 LQKENI. The CDR3 totals 14 residues. Trimming removed 6 bases from V and 6 bases from J, with 14 bases in between. As DNA, the CDR3 is TGTGCCAGCTCCCGAAGACTAGACCCCGGGGAGCTGTTTTTT. Amino acid sequence: CASSRRLDPGELFF.

This clonotype has a handful of counts. This chain joins TRBV27 and TRBJ2-3, with 15 bases identical to TRBD2. V shed 5 bases and J 2 bases; nucleotides not matched to a gene: 14. The CDR3 covers 20 residues. The germline V gene has CDR1 MNHEY and CDR2 SMNVEV (reference sequence). Here the CDR3 reads CASSQRRGLAGGFYTDTQYF. CDR3 DNA sequence: TGTGCCAGCAGTCAGAGACGGGGACTAGCGGGGGGCTTCTACACAGATACGCAGTATTTT.

The rearrangement uses TRBV6-5 and TRBJ1-2; D unresolved. The CDR3 spans 14 residues. The germline V gene has CDR1 MNHEY and CDR2 SVGAGI. V gave up 2 bases and J gave up 3 bases, with 10 bases separating them. This CDR3 is CASSYESLDYGYTF. The CDR3 DNA reads as TGTGCCAGCAGTTACGAGAGTTTGGACTATGGCTACACCTTC.

This clonotype was seen only a few times. The rearrangement links TRBV27 to TRBJ1-5; unclear D gene. The CDR3 has 16 residues. Per germline, CDR1 MNHEY and CDR2 SMNVEV (reference sequence). Between the trimmed V and J ends, which lost 0 bases and 0 bases, there was a span of 9 bases. The CDR3 protein is CASSLSAGYSNQPQHF. In DNA form, the CDR3 reads TGTGCCAGCAGTTTATCAGCGGGCTATAGCAATCAGCCCCAGCATTTT.

This clonotype appeared a few times. The chain is built from TRBV5-1 and TRBJ2-3; D perhaps matches TRBD1 (7 bases). CDR1 is SGHRS, CDR2 YFSETQ, per germline. The CDR3 totals 15 residues. V lost 3 bases, J lost 5 bases, and 16 bases lay in between. The CDR3, as DNA: TGCGCCAGCAGCTACTCTCCCCAGGGGGGAGATACGCAGTATTTT. Encoded protein: CASSYSPQGGDTQYF.

This chain connects TRBV7-2 to TRBJ2-7; D is possibly TRBD1 (6 bases). There are 13 residues in the CDR3. Germline-derived CDR1 and CDR2 are SGHTA and FQGNSA. The ends were cut back, 4 bases at V and 8 bases at J, with 15 bases in the middle. CDR3 amino acids: CASSWSDRMQQYF. CDR3 DNA: TGTGCCAGCAGCTGGTCCGACAGGATGCAGCAGTACTTC.

This clonotype showed up just a few times. This chain uses TRBV19 with TRBJ2-3; TRBD1 agrees at 7 bases. Germline lookup yields CDR1 LNHDA and CDR2 SQIVND (reference sequence). J lost 3 bases, V lost 9 bases, and 6 bases had no gene match. This CDR3 is built from 13 residues. CDR3 nucleotide sequence: TGTGCCAGCGCGGACAGGCCTACAGATACGCAGTATTTT. Encoded protein: CASADRPTDTQYF.

V and J are TRBV7-9 and TRBJ2-2; perhaps TRBD2 as D (5 bases). Germline CDR1 reads SEHNR; CDR2 reads FQNEAQ (reference sequence). This CDR3 is 13 amino acids long. V lost 2 bases and J lost 6, with 7 bases in between. This chain's CDR3 is CASSLSGSGELFF. Written as DNA, the CDR3 is TGTGCCAGCAGCTTATCGGGATCCGGGGAGCTGTTTTTT.

The rearrangement joins TRBV10-3 to TRBJ2-7; D is unclear. V lost 4 bases and J lost 1, with 5 bases in between. Germline CDR1 and CDR2: ENHRY and SYGVKD. The CDR3 totals 12 residues. CDR3 amino acids: CAISGESYEQYF. Here the CDR3 DNA reads TGTGCCATCAGTGGAGAGTCCTACGAGCAGTACTTC.

This sequence joins TRBV12-3 or TRBV12-4 and TRBJ2-5; TRBD1 might be the D (6 bases). The CDR3 runs 14 residues. V was cut by 5 bases and J by 7 bases, with 17 bases left in between. The CDR3 here is CASSAYREKATQYF. The DNA for the CDR3 is TGTGCCAGCAGTGCGTACAGGGAGAAAGCGACCCAGTACTTC.

In this sample, this clonotype turned up many times. The chain recombines TRBV12-3 or TRBV12-4 with TRBJ1-4, with 8 positions matching TRBD1. The junction had 0 bases not matched to a gene; V was cut back by 4 bases and J by 5 bases. The CDR3 spans 13 residues. CDR3 sequence: CASSYRGNEKLFF. The CDR3 nucleotides read TGTGCCAGCAGTTACAGGGGGAATGAAAAACTGTTTTTT.

This clonotype has a handful of counts. The gene calls are TRBV6-2 or TRBV6-3 and TRBJ2-7; 9 bases agree with TRBD1. Germline V gene sequence: CDR1 MNHEY, CDR2 SVGEGT. V shed 8 bases and J 2 bases; nucleotides not matched to a gene: 7. This CDR3 has 14 residues. CDR3 DNA sequence: TGTGCCAGCCGCCGGGACAGGGTCGCCTACGAGCAGTACTTC. This sequence encodes CASRRDRVAYEQYF.

In this sample, this clonotype turned up a few times. This chain joins TRBV4-1 and TRBJ1-4; 8 positions match TRBD1. The V and J ends lost 3 bases and 7 bases, in that order; junction bases with no gene match: 19. Looked up from germline, CDR1 is MGHRA and CDR2 is YSYEKL. This CDR3 has 19 residues. Written as DNA, the CDR3 is TGCGCCAGCAGCCACGGAACCTCCGGGACAGGTCAACATAGTGAAAAACTGTTTTTT. Its protein is CASSHGTSGTGQHSEKLFF.

There are many counts of this clonotype. The CDR3 nucleotides read TGTGCCAGCAGTCCCCTGGGGTACAATGAGCAGTTCTTC. This encodes CASSPLGYNEQFF. The rearrangement joins TRBV3-1 to TRBJ2-1; D gene ambiguous. The CDR3 runs 13 residues. Trimming pared 6 bases from V and 4 bases from J, leaving 10 bases between. The germline V gene has CDR1 LGHDT and CDR2 YNNKEL (reference sequence).

The V call is TRBV7-2, the J call TRBJ2-5; D is perhaps TRBD1 (8 bases). The CDR3 spans 13 residues. V gave up 3 bases and J gave up 7 bases, with 12 bases separating them. Germline CDR1 reads SGHTA; CDR2 reads FQGNSA. The CDR3 coding sequence is TGTGCCAGCAGCTTTACAGGGGGGGCGACCCAGTACTTC. As protein: CASSFTGGATQYF.

This clonotype was counted ten times or more. The chain employs TRBV5-1 and TRBJ2-2; 8 bases match TRBD2. The CDR3 totals 15 residues. J gave up 5 bases and V 1 base, and 4 bases lay outside the gene matches. The germline gives CDR1 SGHRS, CDR2 YFSETQ. The CDR3 loop reads CASSLNSGATGELFF. The CDR3 DNA reads as TGCGCCAGCAGCTTGAATAGCGGGGCGACCGGGGAGCTGTTTTTT.